This TCR beta chain was sequenced during a study of T-cell reconstitution after alpha-beta-depleted transplantation in children. This clonotype was seen a few times. Unique molecular identifiers featured in how the TCRbeta library was prepared. One entry per CDR3 protein, called by TCRdb with MiXCR from the PCR reads. The sample comprises nearly 350,000 distinct CDR3 sequences, under 20% of which are singletons, and about 41% rests with the top ten. The CDR3 consists of 10 residues. Per germline, CDR1 ENHRY and CDR2 SYGVKD. Sequencing used PBMCs, mostly from graft donor cells, obtained 360 days after TCRalphabeta/CD19-depleted stem cell transplant. The receptor comes from a male patient under 10 years old who had a stem cell transplant for acute lymphoblastic leukemia, so the T cells may come from the graft donor. This chain connects TRBV10-3 to TRBJ2-3; D uncertain. The CDR3, as DNA: TGTGGCCCGCGAGTAGATACGCAGTATTTT. Translating gives CGPRVDTQYF.